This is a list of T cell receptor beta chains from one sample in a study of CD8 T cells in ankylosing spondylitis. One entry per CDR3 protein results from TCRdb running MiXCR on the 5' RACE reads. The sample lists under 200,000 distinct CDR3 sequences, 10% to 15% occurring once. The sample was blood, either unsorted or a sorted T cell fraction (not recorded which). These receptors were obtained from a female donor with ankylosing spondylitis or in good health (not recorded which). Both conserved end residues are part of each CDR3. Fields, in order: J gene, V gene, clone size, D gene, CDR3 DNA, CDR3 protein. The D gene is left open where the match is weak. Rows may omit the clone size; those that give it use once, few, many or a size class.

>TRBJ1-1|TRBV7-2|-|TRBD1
TGTGCCAGCAGCAACCAGGACAGGGGTAAAGCTTTCTTT
CASSNQDRGKAFF
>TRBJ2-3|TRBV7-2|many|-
TGTGCCAGCAGCTTAATCGCGGGATCAGATACGCAGTATTTT
CASSLIAGSDTQYF
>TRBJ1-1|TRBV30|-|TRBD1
TGTGCCTGGAGGAGGGGACAGGGAGTCACTGAAGCTTTCTTT
CAWRRGQGVTEAFF
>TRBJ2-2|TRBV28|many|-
TGTGCCAGCAGACACACCGGGGAGCTGTTTTTT
CASRHTGELFF
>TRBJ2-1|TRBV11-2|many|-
TGTGCCAGCAGCCGAATCCTAGGGGGTAATGAGCAGTTCTTC
CASSRILGGNEQFF
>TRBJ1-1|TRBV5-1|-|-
TGCGCCAGCAGCTTAACCCCGGGGGCCGAGGGTGAAGCTTTCTTT
CASSLTPGAEGEAFF
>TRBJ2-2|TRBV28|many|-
TGTGCCAGCAGTTCCCTGGGACAGATCAATCCGGAGGGGGGTAACACCGGGGAGCTGTTTTTT
CASSSLGQINPEGGNTGELFF
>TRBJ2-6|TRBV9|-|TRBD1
TGTGCCAGCAGCCGGGGACAGGGGGCTGGGGCCAACGTCCTGACTTTC
CASSRGQGAGANVLTF
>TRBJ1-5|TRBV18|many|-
TGTGCCAGCTCACCTACAAGGGGGGCGAATCAGCCCCAGCATTTT
CASSPTRGANQPQHF
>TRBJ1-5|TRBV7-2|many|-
TGTGCCAGCAGCTTATCCATTATCCAGCCCCAGCATTTT
CASSLSIIQPQHF
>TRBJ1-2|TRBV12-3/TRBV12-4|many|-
TGTGCCAGCAGTTTAGCGAGTCACTATGGCTACACCTTC
CASSLASHYGYTF
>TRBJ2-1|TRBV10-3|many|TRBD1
TGTGCCATCGGGACAGACTACAATGAGCAGTTCTTC
CAIGTDYNEQFF
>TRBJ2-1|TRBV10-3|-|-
TGTGCCATCAAAACTAGCTTGGGCTCCTACAATGAGCAGTTCTTC
CAIKTSLGSYNEQFF
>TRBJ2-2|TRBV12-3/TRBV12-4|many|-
TGTGCCAGCACTCGCATGGGGAACACCGGGGAGCTGTTTTTT
CASTRMGNTGELFF
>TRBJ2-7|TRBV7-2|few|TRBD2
TGTGCCAGCAGCAAAGCGGGAGGCTCCTACGAGCAGTACTTC
CASSKAGGSYEQYF
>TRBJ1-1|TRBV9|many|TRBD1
TGTGCCAGCAGCGAAGGGACAGGGGCCCTCATGAACACTGAAGCTTTCTTT
CASSEGTGALMNTEAFF
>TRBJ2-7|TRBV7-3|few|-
TGTGCCAGCAGCAGCACATACGGCTACGAGCAGTACTTC
CASSSTYGYEQYF
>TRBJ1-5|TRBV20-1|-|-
TGCAGTGCTAGAGTCGGGGGAGGGGGCAATCAGCCCCAGCATTTT
CSARVGGGGNQPQHF
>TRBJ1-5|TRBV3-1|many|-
TGTGCCAGCAGCCAAGGCACAGGGATGAGTCAGCCCCAGCATTTT
CASSQGTGMSQPQHF
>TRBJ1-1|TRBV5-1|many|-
TGCGCCAGCAGCTTGGCTCGGGCGGACCAAGCTTTCTTT
CASSLARADQAFF
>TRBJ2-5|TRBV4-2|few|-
TGTGCCAGCAGCCAGGGGGATTTCGAGACCCAGTACTTC
CASSQGDFETQYF
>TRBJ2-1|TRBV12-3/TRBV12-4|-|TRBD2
TGTGCCAGCAGTTTAGATAGCGGGGGTGGCAATGAGCAGTTCTTC
CASSLDSGGGNEQFF
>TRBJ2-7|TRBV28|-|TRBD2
TGTGCCAGCAGGATGACTATAGCGGGGGGCTACGAGCAGTACTTC
CASRMTIAGGYEQYF
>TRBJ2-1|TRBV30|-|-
TGTGCCTGGAGTATCACAGGGACTGAGCAGTTCTTC
CAWSITGTEQFF